The 2 T cell receptor beta chains listed next were all sequenced from one sample in a study of cytomegalovirus exposure and HLA in healthy donors. The PCR ran on 60 Vbeta and 13 Jbeta primers. Measured with immunoSEQ multiplex PCR; TCRdb has only the in-frame clones, and not every one. The data hold roughly 190,000 clones, with approximately 87% observed a single time. Source material: PBMCs. The source is a man under 40 in good health and CMV-seronegative.

Details on this clone: The junction does not match germline at one end; this may be a read error. V is TRBV15 and J is TRBJ2-5, with TRBD2 as a possible D gene (5 bases). The CDR3 consists of 18 residues. CDR1 and CDR2 from the germline V gene are LNHNV and YYDKDF (reference sequence). The CDR3 loop reads CAISRDRVTGLLMEAQYF. CDR3 bases: TGTGCCATCAGCAGAGATCGGGTGACGGGCCTATTAATGGAGGCCCAGTACTTC.

The CDR3 is CSAHAWNRGLGYGYTF. CDR3 nucleotide sequence: TGCAGCGCCCACGCCTGGAACAGGGGCCTCGGGTATGGCTACACCTTC. The chain employs TRBV29-1 and TRBJ1-2; TRBD1 matches at 7 bases. This CDR3 is built from 16 residues. Germline CDR1 SQVTM, CDR2 ANQGSEA. Unmatched junction bases numbered 19, after V lost 7 bases and J lost 5 bases.